This T cell receptor beta chain was sequenced in a study of tumor-infiltrating lymphocytes in primary liver carcinoma. Study details: In every tissue type, samples returned a similar yield of roughly 3.5 to 8 million productive TCRbeta reads.

Broader study findings: Tumors reached a significantly greater top-250-clone fraction than blood did (p = 0.039).

Unsorted bulk tissue of about 18-34 mg yielded co-extracted RNA and DNA. Primary liver carcinoma, confirmed by histopathology, was surgically resected. Patients were chronically HBV-infected and treatment-naive. CDR3 length: 13 amino acids. The template, roughly 0.45 ug total RNA, yielded TCR beta cDNA made with a constant-region primer. Sequencing libraries for TCR beta derived from three nested multiplex PCR rounds that used slightly modified ARM-PCR. TRBV1-TRBV30 forward primers paired with a C-beta reverse primer were used in the first two PCR rounds, which ran roughly 9 cycles each. TCRdb re-derived calls from the multiplex PCR reads in MiXCR, one entry per CDR3 protein. Of 75,000 to 80,000 distinct CDR3 sequences listed, roughly 71% are singletons. To note about this clonotype: Its antigen is currently unknown. One end of the junction does not line up with germline, which may come from a read error.

The specimen was tumor-adjacent normal liver tissue. The TCR sequence derives from a man aged 35 to 55 with primary liver carcinoma and hepatitis B virus infection. This chain uses TRBV12-3 or TRBV12-4 with TRBJ2-7, with D tentatively TRBD1 (5 bases). CDR3 DNA sequence: TGTGCCAGCAGTGAGACATGGGGCTACGAACAGTACTTC. Protein: CASSETWGYEQYF.